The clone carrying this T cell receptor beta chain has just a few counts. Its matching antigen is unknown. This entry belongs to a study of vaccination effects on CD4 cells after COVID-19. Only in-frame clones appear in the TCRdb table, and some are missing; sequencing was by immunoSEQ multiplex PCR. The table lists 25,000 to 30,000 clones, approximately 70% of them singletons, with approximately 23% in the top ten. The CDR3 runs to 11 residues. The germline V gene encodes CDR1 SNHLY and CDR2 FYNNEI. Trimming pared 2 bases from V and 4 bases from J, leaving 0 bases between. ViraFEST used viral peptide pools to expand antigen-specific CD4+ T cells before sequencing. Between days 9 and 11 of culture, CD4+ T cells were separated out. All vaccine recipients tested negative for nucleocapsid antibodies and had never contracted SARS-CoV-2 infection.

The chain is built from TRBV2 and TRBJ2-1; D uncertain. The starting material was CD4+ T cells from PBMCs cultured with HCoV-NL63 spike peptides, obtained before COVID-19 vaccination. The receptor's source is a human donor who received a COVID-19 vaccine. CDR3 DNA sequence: TGTGCCAGCAGTGAATACAATGAGCAGTTCTTC. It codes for CASSEYNEQFF.